This T cell receptor (beta chain) was obtained from a study of regulatory T cells in long-lasting Graves disease. The sample holds many counts of this clonotype. Library construction for TCR beta used iRepertoire HTBI primers and Arm-PCR of CDR3 regions. Via MiXCR, TCRdb re-called the multiplex PCR reads, giving one row per CDR3 protein. The table has about 540,000 distinct CDR3 sequences, about 13% seen once. Germline CDR1 reads SGHNT; CDR2 reads YENEEA. V lost 3 bases to trimming and J lost 8 bases; unmatched junction nucleotides: 1. CDR3 length: 12 residues. Specified time point: newly diagnosed GD, antithyroid drugs for less than 3 months. The TCR library was made from RNA extracted from PBMCs. The data were also submitted as part of a second study, on T cells in Graves' hyperthyroidism and ophthalmopathy.

The chain carries TRBV11-3 and TRBJ2-1; 7 positions agree with TRBD2. The TCR originated in a man aged 25-40 years with Graves disease. Sequenced material: peripheral blood mononuclear cells (PBMCs), taken at new diagnosis, from a patient treated with antithyroid drugs. CDR3 region: CASSFGRDEQFF. CDR3 DNA sequence: TGTGCCAGCAGCTTTGGGAGGGATGAGCAGTTCTTC.